The 21 T cell receptor beta chains given below trace back to one sample, sequenced in a study of blood T cells in healthy people across ages. A sample-barcoded 5' primer and a J-beta primer mix were used in a second PCR of roughly 7 to 11 cycles. MiXCR, applied by TCRdb to the 5' RACE reads, yields one record per CDR3 protein. Among approximately 580,000 distinct CDR3 sequences, about 25% were seen once, and the ten largest hold around 10%. This sample also appeared in a second study, on T cells of mothers and their children.

The sample taken for sequencing was blood. The receptors originated from a boy between 5 and 17 years old in good health.

This clonotype was found a few times. The rearrangement uses TRBV4-3 and TRBJ2-7; no clear D gene. Germline loops: CDR1 LGHNA, CDR2 YSLEER. V was trimmed by 4 bases and J by 0 bases, leaving 10 bases between them. The CDR3 extends over 14 amino acids. The CDR3 sequence: CASSPGKASYEQYF. CDR3 nucleotide sequence: TGCGCCAGCAGCCCCGGCAAAGCCTCCTACGAGCAGTACTTC.

This clonotype has only a few counts. This chain connects TRBV28 to TRBJ2-7; no clear D gene. Germline V CDR1 and CDR2: MDHEN, SYDVKM. V was pared by 6 bases and J by 5 bases, with 5 bases between. The CDR3 loop spans 10 amino acids. The chain's CDR3 is CASRGHEQYF. For the CDR3, the DNA is TGTGCCAGCAGAGGCCACGAGCAGTACTTC.

A few counts support this clonotype. The rearrangement links TRBV4-2 to TRBJ2-5; 7 positions agree with TRBD2. The J segment lost 0 bases and the V segment lost 1 base, leaving 5 bases of the junction unmatched. This CDR3 spans 16 amino acids. The germline V gene has CDR1 LGHNA and CDR2 YNFKEQ. The CDR3 sequence is CASSQVASGDQETQYF. The DNA for the CDR3 is TGTGCCAGCAGCCAAGTGGCTAGCGGAGACCAAGAGACCCAGTACTTC.

The gene calls are TRBV7-9 and TRBJ2-2; D remains ambiguous. Trimming pared 5 bases from V and 8 bases from J, leaving 9 bases between. Looked up from germline, CDR1 is SEHNR and CDR2 is FQNEAQ (reference sequence). This CDR3 spans 12 amino acids. The CDR3 region has the DNA TGTGCCAGCAGCATACTCGGAGGGGAGCTGTTTTTT. This sequence encodes CASSILGGELFF.

The gene calls are TRBV12-3 or TRBV12-4 and TRBJ1-1; D gene unclear. The V and J ends lost 5 bases and 5 bases respectively, with 15 bases between them. The CDR3 spans 14 residues. The CDR3 DNA follows: TGTGCCAGCAGTGGAGTTCCTCCGGTGACTGAAGCTTTCTTT. It translates to CASSGVPPVTEAFF.

The rearrangement joins TRBV4-3 to TRBJ2-5; D unresolved. Germline assignment: CDR1 LGHNA and CDR2 YSLEER. Between the trimmed V and J ends, which lost 0 bases and 5 bases, there was a span of 13 bases. The CDR3 is 15 residues long. The CDR3 nucleotides are TGCGCCAGCAGCCAAGATGCGAAGATCGTGGAGACCCAGTACTTC. Amino acids: CASSQDAKIVETQYF.

J is TRBJ1-2 and V is TRBV29-1, with D unclear. The CDR3 is 12 amino acids. V was cut by 7 bases and J by 2 bases, with 11 bases left in between. Per the germline V gene, CDR1 is SQVTM and CDR2 is ANQGSEA. The CDR3 here is CSAWAGNYGYTF. Here the CDR3 DNA reads TGCAGCGCCTGGGCGGGGAACTATGGCTACACCTTC.

The chain couples TRBV20-1 to TRBJ1-1, with unresolved D. This CDR3 has 13 amino acids. Germline values: CDR1 DFQATT, CDR2 SNEGSKA (reference sequence). The ends were cut back, 8 bases at V and 1 base at J, with 14 bases in the middle. The CDR3 DNA reads TGCAGTCCAAGCTCCCCGGGGAACACTGAAGCTTTCTTT. Protein product: CSPSSPGNTEAFF.

The chain couples TRBV20-1 to TRBJ2-5; the D is unclear. Matching the DNA end better, TRBJ2-1 makes the J call doubtful. Germline V lookup: CDR1 DFQATT, CDR2 SNEGSKA (reference sequence). The CDR3 runs to 12 residues. The CDR3: CSARPGHNEQFF. CDR3 sequence (DNA): TGCAGTGCTAGACCCGGTCACAATGAGCAGTTCTTC.

In this sample, this clonotype turned up a few times. The J gene is TRBJ1-6, the V gene TRBV12-3 or TRBV12-4, with D unclear. The CDR3 length is 15 residues. With 6 bases removed from V and 7 bases from J, the gap between germline ends came to 16 bases. The CDR3: CASRGDPPGNSPLHF. The CDR3 DNA reads TGTGCCAGCAGGGGTGACCCCCCGGGGAATTCACCCCTCCACTTT.

The genes are TRBV20-1 and TRBJ2-1; D is perhaps TRBD2 (6 bases). Germline V gene lookup returns CDR1 DFQATT and CDR2 SNEGSKA (reference sequence). Trimming shortened V by 0 bases and J by 8 bases, and 20 bases separated the two germline ends. The CDR3 has 16 amino acids. CDR3 DNA sequence: TGCAGTGCTAGAGATCTATCTAGCGTTGAGGGCGATGAGCAGTTCTTC. Its translation is CSARDLSSVEGDEQFF.

This sequence joins TRBV7-2 and TRBJ2-5; TRBD2 aligns across 11 bases. CDR1 is SGHTA and CDR2 is FQGNSA in the germline V gene. Losses at the gene ends were 5 bases for V and 5 bases for J; bases not matched to a gene: 4. The CDR3 runs to 14 residues. This CDR3 reads CASSHSGGAETQYF. The CDR3 DNA is TGTGCCAGCAGCCATAGCGGGGGGGCGGAGACCCAGTACTTC.

There are a few counts of this clonotype. This chain connects TRBV29-1 to TRBJ2-3; D unclear. Per germline, CDR1 SQVTM and CDR2 ANQGSEA. The CDR3 consists of 12 residues. V was trimmed by 4 bases and J by 0 bases, leaving 5 bases between them. CDR3 sequence (DNA): TGCAGCGTTGTCCCGAGCACAGATACGCAGTATTTT. The encoded protein is CSVVPSTDTQYF.

This rearrangement joins TRBV12-3 or TRBV12-4 to TRBJ2-5; TRBD2 agrees at 11 bases. The J call could be wrong; TRBJ2-7 is a better fit for the DNA end. CDR3 length: 15 amino acids. In nucleotides, the CDR3 is TGTGCCAGCAGCCGAGAGGGACTAGCGGCTGTCGAGCAGTACTTC. This encodes CASSREGLAAVEQYF.

The chain recombines TRBV7-2 with TRBJ2-7; D is possibly TRBD1 (5 bases). CDR1 is SGHTA and CDR2 is FQGNSA in the germline V gene. V was trimmed by 6 bases and J by 1 base, leaving 10 bases between them. CDR3 length: 13 residues. The CDR3 loop reads CASRPGISYEQYF. The CDR3 DNA sequence: TGTGCCAGCAGACCAGGGATATCCTACGAGCAGTACTTC.

The sample holds a few counts of this clonotype. The CDR3 sequence is CASSSGLGGTEQYF. The DNA for the CDR3 is TGTGCCAGCAGTTCGGGACTGGGAGGGACCGAGCAGTACTTC. The genes are TRBV28 and TRBJ2-7; 7 bases are a match to TRBD2. This CDR3 has 14 residues. J gave up 6 bases and V 4 bases, and 9 bases lay outside the gene matches. From germline, CDR1 is MDHEN and CDR2 SYDVKM.

Details on this clonotype: A junction boundary mismatches the germline segment, possibly from a read error. The V and J genes are TRBV18 and TRBJ1-4; D ambiguous. The germline gives CDR1 KGHSH, CDR2 LQKENI. This CDR3 has 14 amino acids. CDR3 sequence reads: CASSPPLVEEKLLF. The DNA of the CDR3 is TGTGCCAGCTCACCCCCGCTAGTTGAAGAAAAACTGCTTTTT. The entire variable domain, with the rest obtained from reference TRBV18 and TRBJ1-4, is as follows: NAGVMQNPRHLVRRRGQEARLRCSPMKGHSHVYWYRQLPEEGLKFMVYLQKENIIDESGMPKERFSAEFPKEGPSILRIQQVVRGDSAAYFCASSPPLVEEKLLFGSGTQLSVL.

The chain recombines TRBV7-9 with TRBJ1-1, with a weak D call TRBD1 (5 bases). Deletions cut 2 bases from V and 2 bases from J, with 9 bases between. Per germline, CDR1 SEHNR and CDR2 FQNEAQ (reference sequence). This CDR3 has 14 amino acids. The CDR3 nucleotides are TGTGCCAGCAGCTTAAAAAGGGGAAACACTGAAGCTTTCTTT. Its protein is CASSLKRGNTEAFF.

Only a few counts were recorded for this clonotype. J is TRBJ2-7 and V is TRBV2; TRBD1 aligns across 7 bases. Germline V CDR1 and CDR2: SNHLY, FYNNEI. The CDR3 spans 13 residues. With V trimmed by 4 bases and J by 7 bases, 7 bases remained unmatched. CDR3 loop: CASSVGTVREQYF. The CDR3 nucleotides read TGTGCCAGCAGTGTGGGGACAGTTCGTGAGCAGTACTTC.

In this sample, this clonotype turned up a few times. CDR3 DNA sequence: TGTGCCAGCGGAAACAGGGGATACCCTTACAATGAGCAGTTCTTC. Translation: CASGNRGYPYNEQFF. The gene calls are TRBV28 and TRBJ2-1; TRBD1 matches 7 bases. Per germline, CDR1 MDHEN and CDR2 SYDVKM. The CDR3 length is 15 residues. V was pared by 8 bases and J by 4 bases, with 11 bases of the junction left unmatched.

The chain employs TRBV20-1 and TRBJ2-5, with D hard to call. V dropped 2 bases and J dropped 4 bases, with 8 bases sitting between them. The CDR3 extends over 12 amino acids. CDR1 is DFQATT and CDR2 is SNEGSKA in the germline V gene (reference sequence). The CDR3 here is CSARLLIETQYF. The CDR3 DNA reads as TGCAGTGCTAGACTTCTCATAGAGACCCAGTACTTC.